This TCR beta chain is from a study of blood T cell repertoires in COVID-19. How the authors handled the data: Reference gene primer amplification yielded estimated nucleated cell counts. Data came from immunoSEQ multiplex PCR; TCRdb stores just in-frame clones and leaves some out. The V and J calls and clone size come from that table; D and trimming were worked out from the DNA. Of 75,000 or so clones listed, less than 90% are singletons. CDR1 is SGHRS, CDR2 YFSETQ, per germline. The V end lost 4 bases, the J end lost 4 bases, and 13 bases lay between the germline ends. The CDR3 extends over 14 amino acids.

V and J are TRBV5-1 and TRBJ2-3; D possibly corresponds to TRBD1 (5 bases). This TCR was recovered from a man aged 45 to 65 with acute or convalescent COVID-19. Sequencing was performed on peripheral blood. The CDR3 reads CASSTDSPADTQYF. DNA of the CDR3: TGCGCCAGCAGCACCGACAGTCCCGCAGATACGCAGTATTTT.